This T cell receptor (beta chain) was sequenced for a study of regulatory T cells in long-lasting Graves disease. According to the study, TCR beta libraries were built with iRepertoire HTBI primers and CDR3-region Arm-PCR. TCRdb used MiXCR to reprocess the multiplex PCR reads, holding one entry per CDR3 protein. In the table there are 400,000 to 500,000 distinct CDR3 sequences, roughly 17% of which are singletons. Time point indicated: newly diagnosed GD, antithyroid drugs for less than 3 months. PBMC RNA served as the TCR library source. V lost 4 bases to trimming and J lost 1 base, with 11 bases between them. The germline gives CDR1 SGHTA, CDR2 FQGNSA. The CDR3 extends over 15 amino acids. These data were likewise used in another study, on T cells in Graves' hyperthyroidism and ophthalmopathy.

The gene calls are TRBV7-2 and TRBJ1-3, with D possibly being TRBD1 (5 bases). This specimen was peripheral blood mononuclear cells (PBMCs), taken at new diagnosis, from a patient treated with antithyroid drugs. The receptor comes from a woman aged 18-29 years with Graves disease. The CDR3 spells CASSSREGSGNTIYF. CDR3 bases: TGTGCCAGCAGCTCCCGGGAGGGGTCTGGAAACACCATATATTTT.